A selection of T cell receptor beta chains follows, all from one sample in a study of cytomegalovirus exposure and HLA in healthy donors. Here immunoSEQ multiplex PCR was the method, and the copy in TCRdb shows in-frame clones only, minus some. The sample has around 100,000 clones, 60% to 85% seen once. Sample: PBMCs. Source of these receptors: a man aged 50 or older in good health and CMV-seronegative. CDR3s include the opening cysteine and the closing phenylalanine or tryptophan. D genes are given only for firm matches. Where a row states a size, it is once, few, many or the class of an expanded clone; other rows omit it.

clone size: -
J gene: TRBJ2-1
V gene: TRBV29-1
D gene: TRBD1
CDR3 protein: CSVDRTGAYNEQFF
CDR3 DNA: TGCAGCGTTGATAGGACAGGCGCTTACAATGAGCAGTTCTTC

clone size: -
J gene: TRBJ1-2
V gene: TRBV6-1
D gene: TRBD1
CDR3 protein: CASSVTQGAVYGYTF
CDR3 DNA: TGTGCCAGCAGTGTAACACAGGGGGCTGTCTATGGCTACACCTTC

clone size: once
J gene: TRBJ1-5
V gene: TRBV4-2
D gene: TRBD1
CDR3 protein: CASSQPPRTGGESNQPQHF
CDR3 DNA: TGTGCCAGCAGCCAACCACCCCGGACAGGGGGCGAAAGCAATCAGCCCCAGCATTTT

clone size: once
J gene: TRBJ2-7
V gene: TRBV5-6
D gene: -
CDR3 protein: CASSPRHGASSYEQYF
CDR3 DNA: TGTGCCAGCAGCCCAAGGCATGGGGCCAGCTCCTACGAGCAGTACTTC

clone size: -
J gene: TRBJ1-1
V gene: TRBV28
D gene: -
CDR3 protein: CASIQQGDEAFF
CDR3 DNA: TGTGCCAGCATACAACAGGGAGATGAAGCTTTCTTT

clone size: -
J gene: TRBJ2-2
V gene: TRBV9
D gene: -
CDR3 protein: CASSVGTRNTGELFF
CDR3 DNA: TGTGCCAGCAGCGTAGGCACTCGTAACACCGGGGAGCTGTTTTTT

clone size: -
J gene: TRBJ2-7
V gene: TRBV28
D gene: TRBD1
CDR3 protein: CASSHPGQGYEQYF
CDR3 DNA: TGTGCCAGCAGTCACCCGGGACAGGGCTACGAGCAGTACTTC

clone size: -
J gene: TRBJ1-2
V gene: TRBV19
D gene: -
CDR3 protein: CASMRGGYGYTF
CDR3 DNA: TGTGCCAGTATGAGGGGAGGCTATGGCTACACCTTC

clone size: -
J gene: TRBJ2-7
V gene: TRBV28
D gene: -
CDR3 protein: CASSLSGPTYEQYF
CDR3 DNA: TGTGCCAGCAGTTTATCAGGGCCTACCTACGAGCAGTACTTC

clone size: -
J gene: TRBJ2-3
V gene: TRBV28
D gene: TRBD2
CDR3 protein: CASTIAGVKDTQYF
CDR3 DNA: TGTGCCAGCACCATAGCGGGAGTGAAAGATACGCAGTATTTT

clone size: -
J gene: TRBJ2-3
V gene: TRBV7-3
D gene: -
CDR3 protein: CASSEGGTDTQYF
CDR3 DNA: TGTGCCAGCAGTGAAGGGGGAACAGATACGCAGTATTTT

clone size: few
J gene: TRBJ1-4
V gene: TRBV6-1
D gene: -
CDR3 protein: CASRQRRLGLEKLFF
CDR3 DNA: TGTGCCAGCAGACAAAGGAGACTAGGGTTAGAAAAACTGTTTTTT

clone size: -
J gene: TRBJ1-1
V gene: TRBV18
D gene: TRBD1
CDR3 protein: CASSPGQGEAFF
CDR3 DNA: TGTGCCAGCTCACCGGGACAGGGTGAAGCTTTCTTT

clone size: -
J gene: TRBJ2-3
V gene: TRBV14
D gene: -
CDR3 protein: CASSQGSGTQYF
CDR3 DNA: TGTGCCAGCAGCCAAGGGTCGGGTACGCAGTATTTT

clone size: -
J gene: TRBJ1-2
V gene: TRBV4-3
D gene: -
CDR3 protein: CASSQDSGGGYGYTF
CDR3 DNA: TGCGCCAGCAGCCAAGATTCAGGCGGGGGCTATGGCTACACCTTC